The 28 T cell receptor beta chains listed next were all sequenced from one sample in a study of graft-versus-host responses after intestinal transplantation. Antigen specificity for these receptors is unknown. Sequencing was performed with immunoSEQ multiplex PCR; in TCRdb, only in-frame clones are kept and a portion is missing. The sample has roughly 92,000 clones, roughly nine tenths seen once; the top ten hold more than 0.25%. Sequenced material: unstimulated CD4+ T cells sorted from spleen or lymph node cells, taken before transplant. The receptors were sampled from a human donor who was the organ donor for an intestinal transplant.

V gene TRBV6-6 combines with J gene TRBJ1-2; 7 nucleotides match TRBD1. Trimming removed 6 bases from V and 2 bases from J; junction bases left unmatched: 9. The CDR3 is made up of 15 amino acids. Germline CDR1 MNHNY, CDR2 SVGAGI (reference sequence). The CDR3 protein is CASRPADRANYGYTF. CDR3 sequence (DNA): TGTGCCAGCAGACCCGCCGACAGGGCCAACTATGGCTACACCTTC.

The chain combines TRBV16 with TRBJ1-4; maybe TRBD1 (5 bases). The CDR3 runs 13 residues. The V end lost 7 bases, the J end lost 7 bases, and 13 bases lay between the germline ends. The germline V gene has CDR1 KGHSY and CDR2 FQNENV. CDR3 sequence reads: CASTPRRGEKLFF. DNA for the CDR3: TGTGCCAGCACCCCTCGAAGGGGTGAAAAACTGTTTTTT.

V is TRBV6-1 and J is TRBJ2-7; a possible D gene is TRBD1 (7 bases). CDR3 size: 14 residues. V was trimmed by 11 bases and J by 4 bases, leaving 21 bases between them. Germline lookup yields CDR1 MNHNS and CDR2 SASEGT. The CDR3 protein is CAAEGRGAGYEQYF. The CDR3 DNA follows: TGTGCCGCGGAGGGCAGGGGGGCGGGATACGAGCAGTACTTC.

The CDR3 nucleotides read TGTGCCAGCAGTTTAGCGGGAGGGACATACGAGCAGTACTTC. Translation gives CASSLAGGTYEQYF. The chain uses TRBV6-6 and TRBJ2-7, with 11 bases identical to TRBD2. From germline, CDR1 is MNHNY and CDR2 SVGAGI (reference sequence). With 4 bases clipped from V and 4 bases from J, the junction kept 3 bases outside the gene matches. The CDR3 length is 14 residues.

The chain employs TRBV4-1 and TRBJ2-7, with D tentatively TRBD2 (5 bases). In germline, CDR1 is MGHRA, CDR2 YSYEKL. Trimming removed 0 bases at V and 4 bases at J, with 10 bases between. CDR3 length equals 14 residues. This CDR3 reads CASSQDLRGYEQYF. The CDR3 DNA reads as TGCGCCAGCAGCCAAGATCTACGCGGGTACGAGCAGTACTTC.

V gene TRBV18 combines with J gene TRBJ1-4, with a tentative D call TRBD1 (6 bases). V lost 0 bases to trimming and J lost 7 bases, with 18 bases between them. There are 17 residues in the CDR3. The germline V gene has CDR1 KGHSH and CDR2 LQKENI. CDR3 amino acids: CASSPPGAVTGGEKLFF. CDR3 DNA sequence: TGTGCCAGCTCACCACCGGGGGCGGTGACAGGAGGTGAAAAACTGTTTTTT.

The chain is built from TRBV4-1 and TRBJ1-1; D possibly corresponds to TRBD1 (5 bases). Between the trimmed V and J ends, which lost 0 bases and 3 bases, there was a span of 8 bases. CDR3 length: 14 residues. Per the germline V gene, CDR1 is MGHRA and CDR2 is YSYEKL. DNA for the CDR3: TGCGCCAGCAGCCAAGATGGGGGGGACACTGAAGCTTTCTTT. Protein: CASSQDGGDTEAFF.

The chain links TRBV27 to TRBJ2-1, with TRBD1 as a possible D gene (6 bases). The V end was cut by 0 bases, the J end by 3 bases, with 12 bases between. The CDR3 has 16 amino acids. Germline CDR1 reads MNHEY; CDR2 reads SMNVEV (reference sequence). CDR3 amino acids: CASSLSNRVGYNEQFF. The CDR3 DNA sequence: TGTGCCAGCAGTTTATCGAACAGGGTAGGCTACAATGAGCAGTTCTTC.

The gene calls are TRBV9 and TRBJ2-5; tentative D call: TRBD2 (6 bases). The ends were cut back, 3 bases at V and 5 bases at J, with 17 bases in the middle. The CDR3 is made up of 15 amino acids. Germline assignment: CDR1 SGDLS and CDR2 YYNGEE. CDR3 coding DNA: TGTGCCAGCAGCGCCTCCAGTCGGGGGTGGGAGACCCAGTACTTC. The encoded protein is CASSASSRGWETQYF.

The chain couples TRBV4-2 to TRBJ2-3, with TRBD2 as a possible D gene (6 bases). In germline, CDR1 is LGHNA, CDR2 YNFKEQ. The CDR3 is 15 residues long. Trimming removed 1 base from V and 4 bases from J, with 12 bases in between. In DNA form, the CDR3 reads TGTGCCAGCAGCCAAGCGGGAGAGGGAGCAGATACGCAGTATTTT. The encoded protein is CASSQAGEGADTQYF.

V gene TRBV5-1 combines with J gene TRBJ2-5; possible D gene TRBD2, 5 bases. This CDR3 spans 15 amino acids. With 0 bases removed from V and 5 bases from J, the gap between germline ends came to 14 bases. From germline, CDR1 is SGHRS and CDR2 YFSETQ. DNA for the CDR3: TGCGCCAGCAGCTTGGATCCGGGAATAGGCGAGACCCAGTACTTC. This sequence encodes CASSLDPGIGETQYF.

The table lists this clone with a count of one. The DNA for the CDR3 is TGTGCCAGCACTCGAACTAGTTTCTACGAGCAGTACTTC. Protein sequence: CASTRTSFYEQYF. The rearrangement joins TRBV6-1 to TRBJ2-7; perhaps TRBD2 as D (5 bases). The V end was cut by 7 bases, the J end by 3 bases, with 13 bases between. CDR1 is MNHNS and CDR2 is SASEGT in the germline V gene. The CDR3 runs to 13 residues.

The gene calls are TRBV5-5 and TRBJ1-2, with D uncertain. CDR1 is SGHKS and CDR2 is YYEKEE in the germline V gene (reference sequence). The CDR3 contains 13 residues. Trimming took off 0 bases at V and 2 bases at J, with 5 bases between the two ends. The CDR3 DNA is TGTGCCAGCAGCTTGGCAGTCAACTATGGCTACACCTTC. It specifies CASSLAVNYGYTF.

The genes are TRBV5-5 and TRBJ2-7, with 10 nucleotides matching TRBD1. The length of the CDR3 is 15 residues. CDR1 and CDR2 from the germline V gene are SGHKS and YYEKEE (reference sequence). Trimming at V came to 6 bases and at J to 2 bases, leaving 8 bases not matched to a gene. The CDR3 sequence: CASTLSGTGAYEQYF. In nucleotides, the CDR3 is TGTGCCAGCACCCTTTCCGGGACAGGGGCCTACGAGCAGTACTTC.

This clone has just one count. The chain links TRBV9 to TRBJ2-1; 8 positions match TRBD2. The ends lost 4 bases at V and 0 bases at J; junction bases unmatched: 3. The CDR3 length is 15 residues. Germline V gives CDR1 SGDLS, CDR2 YYNGEE. The CDR3 reads CASSQSGSSYNEQFF. CDR3 sequence (DNA): TGTGCCAGCAGCCAGAGCGGGAGCTCCTACAATGAGCAGTTCTTC. Using reference TRBV9 and TRBJ2-1 for the parts outside the CDR3, the full variable domain is DSGVTQTPKHLITATGQRVTLRCSPRSGDLSVYWYQQSLDQGLQFLIQYYNGEERAKGNILERFSAQQFPDLHSELNLSSLELGDSALYFCASSQSGSSYNEQFFGPGTRLTVL.

This chain uses TRBV28 with TRBJ2-7; 12 nucleotides line up with TRBD2. J lost 7 bases, V lost 5 bases, and 6 bases had no gene match. CDR1 is MDHEN, CDR2 SYDVKM, per germline. The length of the CDR3 is 14 residues. CDR3 nucleotide sequence: TGTGCCAGCAGTCGGACTAGCGGGGCCCGGGAGCAGTACTTC. Its protein is CASSRTSGAREQYF.

This clone is a singleton in its sample. One end of the junction is discordant with germline, which a read error may explain. J is TRBJ2-3 and V is TRBV15, with D unresolved. Germline V gives CDR1 LNHNV, CDR2 YYDKDF (reference sequence). CDR3 length: 13 amino acids. This CDR3 is CAASPVVADTQYF. The CDR3 bases are TGTGCCGCCAGCCCAGTGGTTGCAGATACGCAGTATTTT.

The rearrangement links TRBV6-5 to TRBJ2-7; 10 positions agree with TRBD1. V shed 6 bases and J 0 bases; nucleotides not matched to a gene: 5. The CDR3 has 15 amino acids. Germline CDR1 and CDR2: MNHEY and SVGAGI. CDR3 bases: TGTGCCAGCAGGGGGACAGGGGAAAGCTCCTACGAGCAGTACTTC. It yields the protein CASRGTGESSYEQYF.

This rearrangement joins TRBV4-1 to TRBJ1-3; 7 bases are shared with TRBD1. With 1 base clipped from V and 3 bases from J, the junction kept 3 bases outside the gene matches. Per the germline V gene, CDR1 is MGHRA and CDR2 is YSYEKL. The CDR3 is 15 amino acids. CDR3 loop: CASSQVGQVGNTIYF. The CDR3 DNA reads TGCGCCAGCAGCCAAGTTGGACAGGTTGGAAACACCATATATTTT.

The chain joins TRBV29-1 to TRBJ2-7, with 7 bases identical to TRBD1. The J segment lost 11 bases and the V segment lost 6 bases, leaving 7 bases of the junction unmatched. CDR1 is SQVTM, CDR2 ANQGSEA, per germline. There are 10 residues in the CDR3. The chain's CDR3 is CSVGDRDKYF. CDR3 bases: TGCAGCGTGGGCGACAGGGACAAGTACTTC.

The V and J genes are TRBV2 and TRBJ2-5; 7 bases agree with TRBD1. CDR1 and CDR2 from the germline V gene are SNHLY and FYNNEI. The V and J ends lost 5 bases and 0 bases, in that order; junction bases with no gene match: 3. The CDR3 is 14 amino acids. The chain's CDR3 is CASSRDRNQETQYF. The CDR3 DNA reads as TGTGCCAGCAGTCGGGACAGAAACCAAGAGACCCAGTACTTC.

The chain joins TRBV5-5 to TRBJ2-7; maybe TRBD1 (6 bases). V lost 4 bases and J lost 3, with 17 bases in between. The CDR3 totals 15 residues. Germline-derived CDR1 and CDR2 are SGHKS and YYEKEE (reference sequence). CDR3 in amino acids: CASSPPTDRFYEQYF. CDR3 nucleotides: TGTGCCAGCAGCCCCCCCACTGACAGGTTCTACGAGCAGTACTTC.

This chain connects TRBV19 to TRBJ1-2; unclear D gene. Trimming took off 4 bases at V and 3 bases at J, with 15 bases between the two ends. Germline lookup yields CDR1 LNHDA and CDR2 SQIVND (reference sequence). This CDR3 is built from 15 residues. CDR3 residues: CASSRREWGDYGYTF. The CDR3 bases are TGTGCCAGTAGTAGGAGGGAATGGGGTGACTATGGCTACACCTTC.

V and J are TRBV2 and TRBJ1-1, with D perhaps matching TRBD1 (5 bases). Germline values: CDR1 SNHLY, CDR2 FYNNEI. V was cut by 4 bases and J by 0 bases, with 6 bases left in between. The CDR3 covers 13 residues. The CDR3 region has the DNA TGTGCCAGCAGTGGACAGCTGAACACTGAAGCTTTCTTT. Encoded protein: CASSGQLNTEAFF.

The chain recombines TRBV2 with TRBJ1-4, with D unresolved. Germline CDR1 and CDR2: SNHLY and FYNNEI. Trimming removed 6 bases at V and 3 bases at J, with 5 bases between. The CDR3 covers 12 residues. The CDR3 sequence: CASRHPNEKLFF. In DNA form, the CDR3 reads TGTGCCAGCAGACACCCTAATGAAAAACTGTTTTTT.

The chain combines TRBV7-3 with TRBJ2-5, with D possibly TRBD2 on 5 matching bases. CDR1 SGHTA and CDR2 FQGTGA come from the germline V gene. The CDR3 totals 12 residues. V was cut by 6 bases and J by 4 bases, with 9 bases left in between. The CDR3 coding sequence is TGTGCCAGCAGGAGGACTGGAGAGACCCAGTACTTC. This encodes CASRRTGETQYF.

J is TRBJ1-2 and V is TRBV12-5, with a possible D match to TRBD1 (6 bases). The CDR3 spans 13 residues. The germline V gene encodes CDR1 LGHNT and CDR2 FRNRAP. V lost 5 bases, J lost 4 bases, and 11 bases lay in between. The CDR3 loop is CASGARDIYGYTF. CDR3 bases: TGTGCTAGTGGTGCACGGGACATCTATGGCTACACCTTC.

This clone appeared once. The DNA of the CDR3 is TGTGCCAGCAGGGGGGCTTCCGGGGATCCTTCTGGGGCCAACGTCCTGACTTTC. This codes for CASRGASGDPSGANVLTF. The chain has TRBV5-5 and TRBJ2-6; maybe TRBD1 (6 bases). This CDR3 has 18 amino acids. The V end was cut by 5 bases, the J end by 1 base, with 19 bases between. Germline CDR1 is SGHKS and CDR2 is YYEKEE (reference sequence).